The entry that follows covers one T cell receptor (beta chain) sequence. The data stem from a study of tissue T cells after allogeneic stem cell transplantation. The data were produced by immunoSEQ multiplex PCR, yet TCRdb's version contains in-frame clones alone and is incomplete. The sample lists some 10,000 clones, about 65% occurring once. The origin of this receptor is a male donor at least 60 years old with lung cancer. Material: tissue from the stomach, obtained at autopsy.

In nucleotides, the CDR3 is TGTGCCAGAGTTGCTGGCTGCGAACAGCCCCAGCATTTT. The encoded protein is CARVAGCEQPQHF. The chain employs TRBV24-1 and TRBJ1-5; no clear D gene. This CDR3 spans 13 amino acids. Trimming shortened V by 11 bases and J by 7 bases, and 17 bases separated the two germline ends. Per the germline V gene, CDR1 is KGHDR and CDR2 is SFDVKD.